One sample yielded the 2 T cell receptor beta chains listed below, sequenced in a study of OX40 agonist ivuxolimab in advanced cancers. Only in-frame clones appear in the TCRdb table, and some are missing; sequencing was by immunoSEQ multiplex PCR. The profile covers more than 45,000 clones, with approximately 90% appearing a single time and 10% to 15% taken by the ten largest. The sequencing here drew on CD4+ or CD8+ T cells sorted from blood, taken in a trial of the OX40 agonist ivuxolimab. The receptors come from an adult with an advanced solid tumor such as melanoma, head and neck, liver or kidney cancer.

J is TRBJ2-1 and V is TRBV19; 7 bases line up with TRBD2. The CDR3 extends over 16 amino acids. V lost 7 bases, J lost 6 bases, and 15 bases stayed unmatched. Germline loops: CDR1 LNHDA, CDR2 SQIVND (reference sequence). CDR3 region: CASTRSLREIGNEQFF. The DNA of the CDR3 is TGTGCCAGTACCCGAAGTTTGCGGGAGATCGGCAATGAGCAGTTCTTC.

V and J are TRBV9 and TRBJ2-1, with D maybe TRBD2 (6 bases). V was shortened by 3 bases and J by 12 bases, with 19 bases between the two germline ends. This CDR3 has 14 residues. Germline V gene lookup returns CDR1 SGDLS and CDR2 YYNGEE. The CDR3 spells CASSEGLLTRVQFF. CDR3 nucleotides: TGTGCCAGCAGCGAGGGACTCCTGACAAGAGTGCAGTTCTTC.